The 28 T cell receptor beta chains reported below all come from one sample, sequenced in a study of T-cell reconstitution after alpha-beta-depleted transplantation in children. A TCRbeta library incorporating unique molecular identifiers was prepared. TCRdb reprocessed the PCR reads via MiXCR and lists one record per CDR3 protein. Of about 150,000 distinct CDR3 sequences in the sample, around 10% were seen once. Sequencing used PBMCs, obtained before TCRalphabeta/CD19-depleted stem cell transplant. These receptors came from a boy younger than 10 with acute myeloid leukemia, due to receive a stem cell transplant.

This clonotype was seen only a few times. This chain links TRBV9 with TRBJ1-2; 7 bases align to TRBD1. This CDR3 comprises 14 residues. Germline-derived CDR1 and CDR2 are SGDLS and YYNGEE. The V segment lost 0 bases and the J segment 6 bases; nucleotides outside the gene matches: 5. The CDR3 DNA is TGTGCCAGCAGCGTAGCGGACAGGCTTGATGGCTACACCTTC. The encoded protein is CASSVADRLDGYTF.

This clonotype was counted between two and nine times. This sequence joins TRBV7-9 and TRBJ2-5, with D perhaps assigned TRBD1 or TRBD2 (5 bases each). CDR1 and CDR2 from the germline V gene are SEHNR and FQNEAQ (reference sequence). The CDR3 consists of 15 residues. Trimming left V 0 bases short and J 4 bases short, with 12 bases between. The chain's CDR3 is CASSLAPGRGETQYF. DNA for the CDR3: TGTGCCAGCAGCTTAGCGCCAGGGAGAGGAGAGACCCAGTACTTC.

In this sample, this clonotype turned up many times. The rearrangement links TRBV5-5 to TRBJ1-5, with unresolved D. Germline V gene data show CDR1 as SGHKS and CDR2 as YYEKEE (reference sequence). The CDR3 is made up of 15 amino acids. Trimming took 1 base from V and 4 from J, leaving 12 bases between them. The CDR3 sequence is CASSLLPGGNQPQHF. The DNA for the CDR3 is TGTGCCAGCAGCTTGTTGCCAGGTGGAAATCAGCCCCAGCATTTT.

This clonotype appeared many times. The chain carries TRBV7-2 and TRBJ2-1; D uncertain. This CDR3 spans 11 amino acids. Germline loops: CDR1 SGHTA, CDR2 FQGNSA. Between the trimmed V and J ends, which lost 5 bases and 9 bases, there was a span of 8 bases. The CDR3 protein is CASSVYSEQFF. The CDR3 region has the DNA TGTGCCAGCAGCGTCTATAGTGAGCAGTTCTTC.

In this sample, this clonotype turned up many times. This rearrangement joins TRBV5-1 to TRBJ2-5; 13 nucleotides align to TRBD2. V shed 4 bases and J 3 bases; nucleotides not matched to a gene: 9. This CDR3 comprises 17 residues. Germline values: CDR1 SGHRS, CDR2 YFSETQ. CDR3 DNA: TGCGCCAGCAGCCCTGGGACTAGCGGGAAACTCGAAGAGACCCAGTACTTC. Its translation: CASSPGTSGKLEETQYF.

This clonotype was seen only once. The chain uses TRBV24-1 and TRBJ1-6, with 9 positions matching TRBD1. Per the germline V gene, CDR1 is KGHDR and CDR2 is SFDVKD. CDR3 length: 22 amino acids. The CDR3 nucleotides read TGTGCGGCCAGTTATTTGCAAATCGTGGGACAGGGTGTGCATTCCTATAATTCACCCCTCCACTTT. Translation gives CAASYLQIVGQGVHSYNSPLHF.

There are many counts of this clonotype. This rearrangement joins TRBV27 to TRBJ1-5, with 8 nucleotides matching TRBD1. V was pared by 2 bases and J by 6 bases, with 6 bases of the junction left unmatched. The CDR3 has 15 residues. Germline V gives CDR1 MNHEY, CDR2 SMNVEV (reference sequence). The chain's CDR3 is CASSLRQGAVQPQHF. CDR3 sequence (DNA): TGTGCCAGCAGTTTAAGGCAGGGGGCGGTTCAGCCCCAGCATTTT.

This clonotype has ten or more counts. The chain carries TRBV7-9 and TRBJ1-2; no clear D gene. V lost 4 bases to trimming and J lost 6 bases, with 12 bases between them. CDR3 length: 13 amino acids. Germline V gene sequence: CDR1 SEHNR, CDR2 FQNEAQ (reference sequence). CDR3 nucleotides: TGTGCCAGCAGCTCTCGACATTCTCATGGCTACACCTTC. It yields the protein CASSSRHSHGYTF.

At least ten counts were recorded for this clonotype. The chain couples TRBV28 to TRBJ2-2; tentative D call: TRBD1 (5 bases). CDR1 is MDHEN and CDR2 is SYDVKM in the germline V gene. The CDR3 length is 17 residues. V was cut by 5 bases and J by 6 bases, with 22 bases left in between. CDR3 residues: CASSPSTVPFGAGELFF. Here the CDR3 DNA reads TGTGCCAGCAGTCCCTCGACAGTTCCCTTTGGGGCCGGGGAGCTGTTTTTT.

At least ten counts were recorded for this clonotype. This chain joins TRBV7-9 and TRBJ2-7; TRBD2 aligns across 11 bases. V shed 5 bases, J shed 4 bases, and the junction held 13 bases outside the gene matches. The CDR3 totals 17 residues. Germline CDR1 reads SEHNR; CDR2 reads FQNEAQ (reference sequence). The CDR3 nucleotides are TGTGCCAGCAGCAAACCGGGGGGACTAGCGGTGGGGTACGAGCAGTACTTC. Translated, it gives CASSKPGGLAVGYEQYF.

This clonotype was recorded at least ten times. The chain recombines TRBV4-2 with TRBJ2-4, with D uncertain. Per the germline V gene, CDR1 is LGHNA and CDR2 is YNFKEQ. Trimming took off 0 bases at V and 9 bases at J, with 21 bases between the two ends. CDR3 length: 17 residues. The CDR3 spells CASSQDISASRGSIQYF. DNA of the CDR3: TGTGCCAGCAGCCAAGATATTTCGGCTTCCCGAGGAAGCATTCAGTACTTC.

This clonotype was seen many times. The CDR3 sequence: CASSNSGADTQYF. The CDR3 DNA is TGTGCCAGCAGTAATTCGGGGGCGGATACGCAGTATTTT. The V gene is TRBV7-8, the J gene TRBJ2-3; the D call may be TRBD1 or TRBD2 (6 bases each). CDR3 length: 13 residues. The V end lost 6 bases, the J end lost 6 bases, and 13 bases lay between the germline ends. In germline, CDR1 is SGHVS, CDR2 FQNEAQ. The full variable domain, its missing parts supplied by reference TRBV7-8 and TRBJ2-3, is GAGVSQSPRYKVAKRGQDVALRCDPISGHVSLFWYQQALGQGPEFLTYFQNEAQLDKSGLPSDRFFAERPEGSVSTLKIQRTQQEDSAVYLCASSNSGADTQYFGPGTRLTVL.

Details on this clonotype: This may come from a read error, since a much larger clone is one base off. This rearrangement joins TRBV20-1 to TRBJ2-1; TRBD1 matches 7 bases. The length of the CDR3 is 15 residues. Trimming removed 2 bases from V and 4 bases from J; junction bases left unmatched: 8. CDR1 DFQATT and CDR2 SNEGSKA come from the germline V gene (reference sequence). The chain's CDR3 is CSARFDRVMYNEQFF. CDR3 in DNA: TGCAGTGCTAGATTTGACAGGGTAATGTACAATGAGCAGTTCTTC.

This clonotype was found many times. The chain combines TRBV20-1 with TRBJ2-1; 12 bases agree with TRBD2. V lost 6 bases to trimming and J lost 2 bases; unmatched junction nucleotides: 2. The CDR3 loop spans 14 amino acids. Looked up from germline, CDR1 is DFQATT and CDR2 is SNEGSKA (reference sequence). CDR3 in amino acids: CSARLAGAYNEQFF. The DNA for the CDR3 is TGCAGTGCAAGACTAGCGGGGGCCTACAATGAGCAGTTCTTC.

This clonotype was observed at least ten times. The CDR3 sequence is CAISGAERPDEQFF. The DNA for the CDR3 is TGTGCCATCAGCGGCGCGGAGAGGCCTGATGAGCAGTTCTTC. This chain connects TRBV10-3 to TRBJ2-1; D remains unclear. Germline lookup yields CDR1 ENHRY and CDR2 SYGVKD. CDR3 length: 14 amino acids. Deletions cut 6 bases from V and 8 bases from J, with 17 bases between.

This clonotype was detected many times. The chain uses TRBV10-2 and TRBJ2-3; D is tentatively TRBD1 or TRBD2 (5 bases each). Germline V gene sequence: CDR1 WSHSY, CDR2 SAAADI. The CDR3 is 16 residues long. V lost 6 bases to trimming and J lost 0 bases, with 16 bases between them. The CDR3 DNA follows: TGCGCCAGCAGCGACGGGACGGGGATAAGCACAGATACGCAGTATTTT. This translates into CASSDGTGISTDTQYF.

This clonotype was recorded a few times. The chain carries TRBV10-2 and TRBJ1-1; TRBD1 matches 9 bases. CDR1 and CDR2 (germline): WSHSY, SAAADI. V lost 6 bases to trimming and J lost 1 base; unmatched junction nucleotides: 6. The length of the CDR3 is 15 residues. The CDR3 loop reads CASRLQGARNTEAFF. Written as DNA, the CDR3 is TGCGCCAGCAGGCTACAGGGGGCTAGGAACACTGAAGCTTTCTTT.

This clonotype came up many times. The genes are TRBV12-3 or TRBV12-4 and TRBJ1-5, with D tentatively TRBD1 (6 bases). CDR3 length: 13 residues. V was pared by 5 bases and J by 3 bases, with 8 bases between. The CDR3: CASSRDNNQPQHF. The CDR3 bases are TGTGCCAGCAGTCGGGACAACAATCAGCCCCAGCATTTT.

The table lists this clonotype with many counts. The chain links TRBV20-1 to TRBJ2-7; 8 bases match TRBD2. CDR1 and CDR2 from the germline V gene are DFQATT and SNEGSKA (reference sequence). V gave up 3 bases and J gave up 3 bases; unmatched junction bases: 4. There are 13 residues in the CDR3. This CDR3 reads CSASGRAVYEQYF. In DNA, the CDR3 is TGCAGTGCTAGCGGGAGGGCCGTCTACGAGCAGTACTTC.

J is TRBJ1-2 and V is TRBV9, with TRBD1 matching 8 bases. This CDR3 is built from 15 residues. The junction had 9 bases not matched to a gene; V was cut back by 4 bases and J by 4 bases. The germline V gene encodes CDR1 SGDLS and CDR2 YYNGEE. The CDR3 loop reads CASSPRPTGGYGYTF. In nucleotides, the CDR3 is TGTGCCAGCAGCCCAAGACCCACAGGGGGCTATGGCTACACCTTC.

This clonotype was detected ten times or more. J is TRBJ1-2 and V is TRBV10-2; tentative D call: TRBD1 (6 bases). This CDR3 is 15 amino acids long. Germline V gene lookup returns CDR1 WSHSY and CDR2 SAAADI. V dropped 2 bases and J dropped 2 bases, with 12 bases sitting between them. The CDR3 nucleotides read TGCGCCAGCAGTGAGGCAGGGGTGGGGAACTATGGCTACACCTTC. Amino acids: CASSEAGVGNYGYTF.

This clonotype was observed many times. The chain links TRBV20-1 to TRBJ2-5, with 7 positions matching TRBD1. The CDR3 contains 17 residues. V shed 6 bases, J shed 5 bases, and the junction held 21 bases outside the gene matches. Germline V gene data show CDR1 as DFQATT and CDR2 as SNEGSKA (reference sequence). The CDR3 nucleotides read TGCAGTGCCACACACAGGGGTGGGCCGACCCCGGGTGAGACCCAGTACTTC. Amino acid sequence: CSATHRGGPTPGETQYF.

This clonotype has at least ten counts. V and J are TRBV29-1 and TRBJ2-5; D is perhaps TRBD1 (6 bases). Germline CDR1 reads SQVTM; CDR2 reads ANQGSEA. V was shortened by 6 bases and J by 5 bases, with 13 bases between the two germline ends. The CDR3 has 12 residues. The CDR3 DNA reads as TGCAGCGTGGGGGCTGGGATTGAGACCCAGTACTTC. Translating it yields CSVGAGIETQYF.

This clonotype was picked up many times. V is TRBV20-1 and J is TRBJ2-7; D unresolved. Germline values: CDR1 DFQATT, CDR2 SNEGSKA (reference sequence). With 1 base removed from V and 3 bases from J, the gap between germline ends came to 19 bases. The CDR3 is 16 residues long. For the CDR3, the DNA is TGCAGTGCTAGAGTCCAGCCGGAGTTCCGAGGCTACGAGCAGTACTTC. Translating it yields CSARVQPEFRGYEQYF.

Many counts were recorded for this clonotype. DNA of the CDR3: TGTGCCAGCAGTTCCGGGGTGGGGGGTCAGCCCCAGCATTTT. This translates into CASSSGVGGQPQHF. The genes are TRBV27 and TRBJ1-5; D may be TRBD1 (5 bases). Trimming took 4 bases from V and 6 from J, leaving 13 bases between them. The CDR3 contains 14 residues. Germline-derived CDR1 and CDR2 are MNHEY and SMNVEV (reference sequence).

This clonotype was found many times. The V and J genes are TRBV29-1 and TRBJ2-7; a possible D gene is TRBD2 (5 bases). With 5 bases removed from V and 5 bases from J, the gap between germline ends came to 10 bases. Germline values: CDR1 SQVTM, CDR2 ANQGSEA. The CDR3 has 11 residues. This chain's CDR3 is CSVWSGDEQYF. The CDR3 DNA reads TGCAGCGTTTGGTCCGGGGACGAGCAGTACTTC.

This chain links TRBV30 with TRBJ1-2; 8 bases are a match to TRBD1. The V and J ends lost 4 bases and 7 bases, in that order; junction bases with no gene match: 5. Germline V gene lookup returns CDR1 GTSNPN and CDR2 SVGIG (reference sequence). CDR3 length: 12 amino acids. The CDR3 DNA is TGTGCCTGGAAGGACAGGGTACCTGGCTACACCTTC. As protein: CAWKDRVPGYTF.

A few counts support this clonotype. The rearrangement joins TRBV4-1 to TRBJ2-1; unclear D gene. This CDR3 is built from 13 residues. V gave up 1 base and J gave up 9 bases, with 10 bases separating them. CDR1 and CDR2 (germline): MGHRA, YSYEKL. CDR3 loop: CASSQGGGREQFF. The CDR3 DNA is TGCGCCAGCAGCCAAGGAGGCGGCCGTGAGCAGTTCTTC.